Presented here are 21 T cell receptor beta chains from one specimen sequenced in a study of shared clonotypes between healthy human individuals (dated by TCRdb to about 2020). The library was produced with the immunoSEQ multiplex PCR assay. In TCRdb, the immuneACCESS table is reduced to in-frame sequences with V and J assigned. These tables do not hold every clone; where another copy was compared, an unresolved V gene accounts for under half, and the others remain unexplained. In this sample the table shows some 1,100,000 clones, around three quarters of which occur a single time. Approximately 0.52% of the sample belongs to the ten largest clones. The sample comprised memory CD4+ T cells from PBMCs. In the paper's terms, the cell subset or site label means: CD45RA-negative fraction. The receptors derive from a man between 18 and 35 years old in good health. Some clones in this sample may be carry-over from other donors' samples.

The chain couples TRBV28 to TRBJ2-1; D is unclear. Per the germline V gene, CDR1 is MDHEN and CDR2 is SYDVKM. V was pared by 6 bases and J by 7 bases, with 13 bases between. This CDR3 has 13 residues. The DNA for the CDR3 is TGTGCCAGCAGGGGTGGAGTGTGGAATGAGCAGTTCTTC. Protein sequence: CASRGGVWNEQFF.

About this clone itself: The same CDR3 arises from other DNA sequences in this sample as well. The chain employs TRBV19 and TRBJ1-1; possible D gene TRBD1, 6 bases. Trimming left V 6 bases short and J 0 bases short, with 11 bases between. This CDR3 has 14 amino acids. In germline, CDR1 is LNHDA, CDR2 SQIVND (reference sequence). Here the CDR3 reads CASRGQSMNTEAFF. CDR3 in DNA: TGTGCCAGTAGAGGACAGTCCATGAACACTGAAGCTTTCTTT.

The chain is built from TRBV4-2 and TRBJ2-7, with a tentative D call TRBD1 (5 bases). Between the trimmed V and J ends, which lost 4 bases and 5 bases, there was a span of 18 bases. Germline V gene sequence: CDR1 LGHNA, CDR2 YNFKEQ. The CDR3 contains 15 residues. The CDR3 DNA reads TGTGCCAGCAGCCCCCAGGGCACCCGAGGAGACGAGCAGTACTTC. Protein product: CASSPQGTRGDEQYF.

The genes are TRBV25-1 and TRBJ2-7; D is perhaps TRBD2 (6 bases). Germline CDR1 is MGHDK and CDR2 is SYGVNS. V dropped 5 bases and J dropped 6 bases, with 11 bases sitting between them. The CDR3 runs 12 residues. The CDR3 here is CASSRGTGEQYF. CDR3 DNA: TGTGCCAGCAGTCGGGGGACTGGCGAGCAGTACTTC.

This clone was counted between two and nine times. The chain links TRBV29-1 to TRBJ2-3, with D unclear. The germline V and J ends were trimmed by 7 bases and 5 bases, with 16 bases remaining between them. The germline V gene has CDR1 SQVTM and CDR2 ANQGSEA. The CDR3 loop spans 13 amino acids. This chain's CDR3 is CSARALTGDTQYF. CDR3 in DNA: TGCAGCGCCCGGGCCCTTACGGGAGATACGCAGTATTTT.

This rearrangement joins TRBV19 to TRBJ1-3, with TRBD1 matching over 7 bases. The CDR3 extends over 16 amino acids. Germline CDR1 reads LNHDA; CDR2 reads SQIVND (reference sequence). With 5 bases clipped from V and 2 bases from J, the junction kept 9 bases outside the gene matches. In DNA form, the CDR3 reads TGTGCCAGTAGTCCCTGGACAGGATTGGCTGGAAACACCATATATTTT. Amino acids: CASSPWTGLAGNTIYF.

CDR3 in amino acids: CASSSAGGRKGEAFF. The CDR3 bases are TGTGCCAGCAGTTCCGCGGGCGGGAGAAAGGGGGAAGCTTTCTTT. This chain links TRBV28 with TRBJ1-1; D is perhaps TRBD1 (5 bases). The CDR3 sequence is 15 residues long. V was cut by 4 bases and J by 8 bases, with 20 bases left in between. Germline CDR1 is MDHEN and CDR2 is SYDVKM.

The CDR3 here is CASSWSLAPYEQYF. In nucleotides, the CDR3 is TGCGCCAGCAGCTGGTCTTTGGCCCCCTACGAGCAGTACTTC. The rearrangement uses TRBV10-1 and TRBJ2-7; D not certain. This CDR3 contains 14 residues. Deletions cut 6 bases from V and 2 bases from J, with 14 bases between. Germline assignment: CDR1 WNHNN and CDR2 SYGVQD (reference sequence).

In this sample, this clone turned up a few times. The CDR3 DNA reads as TGTGCCAGCAGCAAGGGACTAGCGGGAGGGCCTGGAGAGACCCAGTACTTC. Protein product: CASSKGLAGGPGETQYF. The rearrangement uses TRBV5-4 and TRBJ2-5; 16 positions match TRBD2. The CDR3 totals 17 residues. The V segment lost 4 bases and the J segment 4 bases; nucleotides outside the gene matches: 7. Germline V lookup: CDR1 SGHNT, CDR2 YYREEE (reference sequence).

The J gene is TRBJ2-3, the V gene TRBV9, with D perhaps given as TRBD1 or TRBD2 (5 bases each). Germline assignment: CDR1 SGDLS and CDR2 YYNGEE. The CDR3 totals 15 residues. Trimming took 0 bases from V and 8 from J, leaving 16 bases between them. In DNA, the CDR3 is TGTGCCAGCAGCGTAGTTGGGACCCCGCCGGCTACGCAGTATTTT. It is translated as CASSVVGTPPATQYF.

J is TRBJ1-2 and V is TRBV10-2; weak D call: TRBD1 (5 bases). The germline V and J ends were trimmed by 3 bases and 4 bases, with 12 bases remaining between them. Germline values: CDR1 WSHSY, CDR2 SAAADI. The CDR3 spans 14 residues. For the CDR3, the DNA is TGCGCCAGCAGTGATACAGGTCCTTCCTATGGCTACACCTTC. It codes for CASSDTGPSYGYTF.

Comment on this clone: The same CDR3 can be traced to other DNA sequences in this sample. This chain connects TRBV18 to TRBJ1-2; D gene unclear. This CDR3 region has 15 residues. The V end lost 1 base, the J end lost 3 bases, and 12 bases lay between the germline ends. Germline loops: CDR1 KGHSH, CDR2 LQKENI. The CDR3 loop is CASSPRSRDDYGYTF. As DNA, the CDR3 is TGTGCCAGCTCACCACGTAGTAGGGATGACTATGGCTACACCTTC.

CDR3 coding DNA: TGTGCCAGCAGCCCCCGGGCCAAGGGCTATGAGCAGTTCTTC. Its translation: CASSPRAKGYEQFF. J is TRBJ2-1 and V is TRBV7-8; D not certain. CDR3 size: 14 residues. Germline values: CDR1 SGHVS, CDR2 FQNEAQ. Trimming shortened V by 5 bases and J by 8 bases, and 16 bases separated the two germline ends.

The rearrangement uses TRBV5-1 and TRBJ2-7; D assignment may be TRBD1 or TRBD2 (5 bases each). Trimming left V 5 bases short and J 6 bases short, with 18 bases between. This CDR3 has 14 residues. The germline CDR1 and CDR2 sequences are SGHRS and YFSETQ. In nucleotides, the CDR3 is TGCGCCAGCAGTGAAGGGGCGGGCTCCGCCGAGCAGTACTTC. This translates into CASSEGAGSAEQYF. The full variable domain, in which reference TRBV5-1 and TRBJ2-7 provide the parts outside the CDR3, is KAGVTQTPRYLIKTRGQQVTLSCSPISGHRSVSWYQQTPGQGLQFLFEYFSETQRNKGNFPGRFSGRQFSNSRSEMNVSTLELGDSALYLCASSEGAGSAEQYFGPGTRLTVT.

In this sample, this clone turned up a few times. The V gene is TRBV5-8, the J gene TRBJ1-6, with 10 bases that match TRBD1. CDR1 and CDR2 (germline): SGHTS, YDEGEE. This CDR3 contains 16 residues. The ends lost 4 bases at V and 8 bases at J; junction bases unmatched: 9. The CDR3 coding sequence is TGTGCCAGCAGCGCCCGGGACAGGGGTTCGGATTCACCCCTCCACTTT. As protein: CASSARDRGSDSPLHF.

The chain joins TRBV18 to TRBJ1-2; 8 positions agree with TRBD1. CDR3 length equals 13 residues. Germline trimming cut 3 bases from V and 7 bases from J; bases unmatched to any gene: 4. Germline V gives CDR1 KGHSH, CDR2 LQKENI. CDR3 protein: CASSPTGASGYTF. The CDR3, as DNA: TGTGCCAGCTCACCGACAGGGGCCAGTGGCTACACCTTC.

This clone has a handful of counts. Other DNA sequences of this sample code for an identical CDR3. CDR3 nucleotides: TGTGCCAGCAGCTCCAACTATGGCTACACCTTC. Translation: CASSSNYGYTF. The rearrangement links TRBV7-2 to TRBJ1-2; D is unclear. There are 11 residues in the CDR3. The germline V gene has CDR1 SGHTA and CDR2 FQGNSA. Trimming shortened V by 4 bases and J by 2 bases, and 2 bases separated the two germline ends.

The chain uses TRBV7-6 and TRBJ2-5; 8 bases agree with TRBD2. The CDR3 runs to 14 residues. Germline V gene lookup returns CDR1 SGHVS and CDR2 FNYEAQ. The V gene end was trimmed by 5 bases and the J gene end by 5 bases; junction bases not matched to a gene: 7. The CDR3 nucleotides are TGTGCCAGCAGCCAGTGGACTAGCCGGGAGACCCAGTACTTC. Its translation: CASSQWTSRETQYF. Full variable domain (remainder filled in from reference TRBV7-6 and TRBJ2-5): GAGVSQSPRYKVTKRGQDVALRCDPISGHVSLYWYRQALGQGPEFLTYFNYEAQQDKSGLPNDRFSAERPEGSISTLTIQRTEQRDSAMYRCASSQWTSRETQYFGPGTRLLVL.

The chain is built from TRBV7-2 and TRBJ2-1, with 8 bases aligning to TRBD1. With 8 bases clipped from V and 6 bases from J, the junction kept 3 bases outside the gene matches. Looked up from germline, CDR1 is SGHTA and CDR2 is FQGNSA. The CDR3 is 12 residues long. The CDR3 DNA reads TGTGCCAGCCGGACAGGGCCCAATGAGCAGTTCTTC. Its translation: CASRTGPNEQFF.

This chain links TRBV18 with TRBJ2-5, with D tentatively TRBD1 or TRBD2 (5 bases each). Trimming took off 2 bases at V and 2 bases at J, with 15 bases between the two ends. This CDR3 is built from 16 residues. Germline V gives CDR1 KGHSH, CDR2 LQKENI. CDR3 sequence (DNA): TGTGCCAGCTCACCAATCCGGGGCGTAGTGCAAGAGACCCAGTACTTC. Protein: CASSPIRGVVQETQYF. Full variable domain (remainder filled in from reference TRBV18 and TRBJ2-5): NAGVMQNPRHLVRRRGQEARLRCSPMKGHSHVYWYRQLPEEGLKFMVYLQKENIIDESGMPKERFSAEFPKEGPSILRIQQVVRGDSAAYFCASSPIRGVVQETQYFGPGTRLLVL.

The chain employs TRBV27 and TRBJ2-3; 7 bases fit TRBD2. Trimming took 4 bases from V and 2 from J; bases not matched to a gene: 6. The CDR3 has 15 amino acids. Germline assignment: CDR1 MNHEY and CDR2 SMNVEV (reference sequence). The CDR3: CASSSPGGSTDTQYF. The CDR3, as DNA: TGTGCCAGCAGTTCTCCCGGGGGGTCCACAGATACGCAGTATTTT.